In its sample, the clone carrying this TCR beta chain was seen many times. V was clipped by 1 base and J by 5 bases; unmatched bases: 9. The CDR3 is 16 residues long. The V gene's germline CDR1 is MGHDK and CDR2 SYGVNS. With a J-beta primer mix and a sample-barcoded 5' primer, a second PCR ran roughly 7 to 11 cycles. Researchers report that a template-switch adaptor with 12 random nucleotides tagged each cDNA molecule. TCRdb passed the 5' RACE reads through MiXCR, listing each CDR3 protein once. The data show some 900,000 distinct CDR3 sequences, around 28% seen once. This sample was included in a study of blood T cells in healthy people across ages.

Source material: blood. This chain connects TRBV25-1 to TRBJ2-5; 8 nucleotides match TRBD1. The sequence was obtained from a woman aged 80 or over in good health. CDR3 in amino acids: CASSESWSGGRETQYF. In DNA, the CDR3 is TGTGCCAGCAGTGAATCCTGGTCAGGGGGCAGGGAGACCCAGTACTTC.